This section outlines one T cell receptor (beta chain) sequence together with its context. The antigen remains undetermined. It was with 60 Vbeta and 13 Jbeta primers that the PCR ran. Data came from immunoSEQ multiplex PCR; TCRdb stores just in-frame clones and leaves some out. In the table there are 90,000 to 120,000 clones, about 80% of which are singletons. The data derive from a study of cytomegalovirus exposure and HLA in healthy donors. Study conclusions and caveats: Among donors in an Asian-associated ancestry cluster, a later analysis reportedly found fewer N-insertions than the approximately 670-donor mean.

CDR1 is SGHTA, CDR2 FQGNSA, per germline. The V end lost 1 base, the J end lost 0 bases, and 16 bases lay between the germline ends. There are 18 residues in the CDR3. The specimen was PBMCs. This clonotype originated in a female donor in good health and CMV-seropositive. The chain couples TRBV7-2 to TRBJ1-3; D remains unclear. As DNA, the CDR3 is TGTGCCAGCAGCTTAGAATCCCCCCGAGAGGTCTCTGGAAACACCATATATTTT. Amino acids: CASSLESPREVSGNTIYF.